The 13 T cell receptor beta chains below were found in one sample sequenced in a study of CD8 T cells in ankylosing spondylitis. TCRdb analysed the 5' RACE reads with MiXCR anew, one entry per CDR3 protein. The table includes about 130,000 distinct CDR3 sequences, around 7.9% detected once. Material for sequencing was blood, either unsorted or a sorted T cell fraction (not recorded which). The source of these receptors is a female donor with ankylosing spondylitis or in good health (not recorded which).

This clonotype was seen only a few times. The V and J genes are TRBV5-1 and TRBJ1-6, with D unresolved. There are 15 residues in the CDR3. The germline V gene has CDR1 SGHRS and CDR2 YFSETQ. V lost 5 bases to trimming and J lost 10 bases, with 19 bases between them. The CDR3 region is CASRPRAIGGSPLHF. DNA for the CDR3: TGCGCCAGCAGACCTAGGGCCATCGGTGGGTCACCCCTCCACTTT. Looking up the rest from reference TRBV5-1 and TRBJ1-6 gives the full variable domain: KAGVTQTPRYLIKTRGQQVTLSCSPISGHRSVSWYQQTPGQGLQFLFEYFSETQRNKGNFPGRFSGRQFSNSRSEMNVSTLELGDSALYLCASRPRAIGGSPLHFGNGTRLTVT.

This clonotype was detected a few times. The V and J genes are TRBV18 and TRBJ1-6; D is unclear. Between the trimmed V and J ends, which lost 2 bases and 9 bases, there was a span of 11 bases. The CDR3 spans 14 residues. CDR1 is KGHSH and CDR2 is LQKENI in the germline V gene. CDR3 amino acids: CASSPGDRSSPLHF. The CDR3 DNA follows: TGTGCCAGCTCACCAGGGGATAGGAGTTCACCCCTCCACTTT.

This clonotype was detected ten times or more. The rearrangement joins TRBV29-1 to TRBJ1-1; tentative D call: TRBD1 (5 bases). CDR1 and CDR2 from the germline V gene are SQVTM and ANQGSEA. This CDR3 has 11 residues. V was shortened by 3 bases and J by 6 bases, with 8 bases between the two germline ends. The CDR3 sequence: CSVDPGSEAFF. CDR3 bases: TGCAGCGTTGATCCAGGGTCTGAAGCTTTCTTT. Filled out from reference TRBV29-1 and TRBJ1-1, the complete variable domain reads SAVISQKPSRDICQRGTSLTIQCQVDSQVTMMFWYRQQPGQSLTLIATANQGSEATYESGFVIDKFPISRPNLTFSTLTVSNMSPEDSSIYLCSVDPGSEAFFGQGTRLTVV.

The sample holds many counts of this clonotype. Written as DNA, the CDR3 is TGTGCCAGCAGCTTAGCAAGGGCCCAAGGTGAGCAGTTCTTC. Amino acids: CASSLARAQGEQFF. The chain links TRBV7-2 to TRBJ2-1; D not certain. Germline V CDR1 and CDR2: SGHTA, FQGNSA. The CDR3 is made up of 14 amino acids. Trimming took off 0 bases at V and 9 bases at J, with 12 bases between the two ends.

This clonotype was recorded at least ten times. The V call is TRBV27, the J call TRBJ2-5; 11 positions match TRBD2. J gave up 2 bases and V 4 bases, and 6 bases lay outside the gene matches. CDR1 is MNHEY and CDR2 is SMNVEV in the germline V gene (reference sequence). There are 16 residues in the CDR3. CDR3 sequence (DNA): TGTGCCAGCAGTTCCCCTCTAGCGGGGGGACAAGAGACCCAGTACTTC. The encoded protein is CASSSPLAGGQETQYF.

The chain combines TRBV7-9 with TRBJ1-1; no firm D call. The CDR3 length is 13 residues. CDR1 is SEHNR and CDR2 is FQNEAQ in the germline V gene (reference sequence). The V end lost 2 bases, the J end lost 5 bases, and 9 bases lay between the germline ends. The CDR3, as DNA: TGTGCCAGCAGCTTACCGGGTATGACTGAAGCTTTCTTT. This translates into CASSLPGMTEAFF.

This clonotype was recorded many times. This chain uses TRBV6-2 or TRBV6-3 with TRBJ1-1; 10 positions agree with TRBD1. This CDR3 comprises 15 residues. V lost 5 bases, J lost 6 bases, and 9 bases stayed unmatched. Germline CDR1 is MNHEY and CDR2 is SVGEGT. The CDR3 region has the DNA TGTGCCAGCAGTAGACCGGGACAGGGGAAGGCTGAAGCTTTCTTT. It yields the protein CASSRPGQGKAEAFF.

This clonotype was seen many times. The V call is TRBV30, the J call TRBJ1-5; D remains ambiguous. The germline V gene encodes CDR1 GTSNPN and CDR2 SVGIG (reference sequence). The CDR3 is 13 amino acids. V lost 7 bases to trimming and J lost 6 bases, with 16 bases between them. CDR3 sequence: CAYRHARGQPQHF. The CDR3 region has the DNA TGTGCCTACCGGCATGCTCGCGGTCAGCCCCAGCATTTT.

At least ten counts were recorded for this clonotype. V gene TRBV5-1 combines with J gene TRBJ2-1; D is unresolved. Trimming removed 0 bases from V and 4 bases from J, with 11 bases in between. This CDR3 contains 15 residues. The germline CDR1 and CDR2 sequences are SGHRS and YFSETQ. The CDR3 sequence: CASSLAPQTYNEQFF. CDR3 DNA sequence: TGCGCCAGCAGCTTGGCCCCTCAAACTTACAATGAGCAGTTCTTC. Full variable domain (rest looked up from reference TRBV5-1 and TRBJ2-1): KAGVTQTPRYLIKTRGQQVTLSCSPISGHRSVSWYQQTPGQGLQFLFEYFSETQRNKGNFPGRFSGRQFSNSRSEMNVSTLELGDSALYLCASSLAPQTYNEQFFGPGTRLTVL.

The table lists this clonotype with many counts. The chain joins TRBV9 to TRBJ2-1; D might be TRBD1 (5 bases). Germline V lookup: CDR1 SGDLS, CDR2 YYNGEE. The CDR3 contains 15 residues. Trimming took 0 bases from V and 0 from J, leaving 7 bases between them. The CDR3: CASSVGQSSYNEQFF. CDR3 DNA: TGTGCCAGCAGCGTAGGACAGAGCTCCTACAATGAGCAGTTCTTC. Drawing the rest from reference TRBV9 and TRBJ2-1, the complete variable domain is DSGVTQTPKHLITATGQRVTLRCSPRSGDLSVYWYQQSLDQGLQFLIQYYNGEERAKGNILERFSAQQFPDLHSELNLSSLELGDSALYFCASSVGQSSYNEQFFGPGTRLTVL.

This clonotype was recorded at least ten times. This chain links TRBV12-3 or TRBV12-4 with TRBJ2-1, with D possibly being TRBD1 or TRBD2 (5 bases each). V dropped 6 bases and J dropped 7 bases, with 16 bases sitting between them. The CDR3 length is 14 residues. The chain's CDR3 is CASSSGTRRNEQFF. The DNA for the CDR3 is TGTGCCAGCAGCTCCGGGACCCGAAGAAATGAGCAGTTCTTC.

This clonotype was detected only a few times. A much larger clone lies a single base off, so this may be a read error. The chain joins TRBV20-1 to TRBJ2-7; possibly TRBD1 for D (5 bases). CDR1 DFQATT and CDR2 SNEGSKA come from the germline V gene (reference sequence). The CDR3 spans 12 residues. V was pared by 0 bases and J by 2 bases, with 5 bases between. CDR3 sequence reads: CSARETAYEQYF. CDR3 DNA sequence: TGCAGTGCTAGAGAGACAGCCTACGAGCAGTACTTC.

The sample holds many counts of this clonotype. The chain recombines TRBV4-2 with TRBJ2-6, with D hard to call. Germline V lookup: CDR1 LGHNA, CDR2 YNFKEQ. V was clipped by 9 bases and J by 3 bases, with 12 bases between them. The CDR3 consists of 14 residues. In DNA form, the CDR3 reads TGTGCCAGTGAGGAATCTAGTGGGGCCAACGTCCTGACTTTC. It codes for CASEESSGANVLTF.